This T cell receptor beta chain came from a study of blood T cell repertoires in COVID-19. Looking at the study overall: The study drew acute and convalescent COVID-19 samples from the United States, Italy and Spain.

Original analysis: Reference gene primer amplification in the assay estimated nucleated cell counts. Profiling relied on immunoSEQ multiplex PCR, and the TCRdb table lists in-frame clones only, not all of them. The V and J calls and clone size come from that table; D and trimming were worked out from the DNA. This sample has 95,000 to 100,000 clones, with 91% found just once. This CDR3 contains 16 residues. With 0 bases removed from V and 0 bases from J, the gap between germline ends came to 10 bases. Germline CDR1 and CDR2: SGHRS and YFSETQ. The sequenced sample was peripheral blood. The TCR sequence derives from a man between 45 and 60 years old with acute or convalescent COVID-19. The chain combines TRBV5-1 with TRBJ1-5; D may be TRBD1 (5 bases). The CDR3: CASSLDRGSSNQPQHF. For the CDR3, the DNA is TGCGCCAGCAGCTTGGATCGGGGGTCTAGCAATCAGCCCCAGCATTTT.